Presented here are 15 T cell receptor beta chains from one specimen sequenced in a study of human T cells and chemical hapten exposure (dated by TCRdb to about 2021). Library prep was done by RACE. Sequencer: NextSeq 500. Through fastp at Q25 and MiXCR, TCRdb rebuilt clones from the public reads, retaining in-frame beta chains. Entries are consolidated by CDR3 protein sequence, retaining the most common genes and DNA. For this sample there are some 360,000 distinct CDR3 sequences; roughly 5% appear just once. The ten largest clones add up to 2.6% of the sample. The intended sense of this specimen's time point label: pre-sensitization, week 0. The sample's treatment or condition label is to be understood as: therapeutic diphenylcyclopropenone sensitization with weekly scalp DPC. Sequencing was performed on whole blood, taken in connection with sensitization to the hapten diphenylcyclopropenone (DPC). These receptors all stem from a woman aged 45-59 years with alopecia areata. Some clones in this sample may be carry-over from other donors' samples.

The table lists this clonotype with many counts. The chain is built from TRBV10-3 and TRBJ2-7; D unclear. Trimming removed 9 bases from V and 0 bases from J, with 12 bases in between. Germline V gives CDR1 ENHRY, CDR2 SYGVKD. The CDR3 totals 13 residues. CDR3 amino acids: CAIYIQTSYEQYF. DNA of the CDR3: TGTGCCATTTATATCCAAACCTCCTACGAGCAGTACTTC.

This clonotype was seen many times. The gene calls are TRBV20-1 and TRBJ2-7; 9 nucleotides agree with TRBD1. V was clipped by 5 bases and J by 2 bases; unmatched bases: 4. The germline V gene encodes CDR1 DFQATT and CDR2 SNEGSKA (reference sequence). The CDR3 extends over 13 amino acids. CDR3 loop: CSAPGQGPYEQYF. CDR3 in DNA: TGCAGTGCTCCGGGACAGGGTCCCTACGAGCAGTACTTC.

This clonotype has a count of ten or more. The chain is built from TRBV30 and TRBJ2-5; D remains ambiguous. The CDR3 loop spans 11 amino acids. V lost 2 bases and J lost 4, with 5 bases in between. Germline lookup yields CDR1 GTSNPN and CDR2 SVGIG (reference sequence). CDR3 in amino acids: CAWSRIETQYF. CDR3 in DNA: TGTGCCTGGAGTCGGATAGAGACCCAGTACTTC.

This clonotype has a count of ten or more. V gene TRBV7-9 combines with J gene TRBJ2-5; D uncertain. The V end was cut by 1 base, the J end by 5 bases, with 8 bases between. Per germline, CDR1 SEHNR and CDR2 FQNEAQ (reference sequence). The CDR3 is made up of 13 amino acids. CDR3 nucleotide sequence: TGTGCCAGCAGCTTAGACAGTTCCGAGACCCAGTACTTC. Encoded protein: CASSLDSSETQYF.

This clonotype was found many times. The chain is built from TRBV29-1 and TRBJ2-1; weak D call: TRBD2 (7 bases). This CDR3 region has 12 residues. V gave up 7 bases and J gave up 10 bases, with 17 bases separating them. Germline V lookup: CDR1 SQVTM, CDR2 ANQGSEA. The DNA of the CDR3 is TGCAGCGGGGGGGGCAGGGAGATAGAGCAGTTCTTC. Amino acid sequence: CSGGGREIEQFF.

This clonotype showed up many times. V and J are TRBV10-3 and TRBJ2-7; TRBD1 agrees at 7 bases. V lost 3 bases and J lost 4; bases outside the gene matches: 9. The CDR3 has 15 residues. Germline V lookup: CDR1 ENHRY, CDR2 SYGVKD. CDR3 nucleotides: TGTGCCATCAGTGAAAGGGCAGGGGGTCAGTACGAGCAGTACTTC. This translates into CAISERAGGQYEQYF.

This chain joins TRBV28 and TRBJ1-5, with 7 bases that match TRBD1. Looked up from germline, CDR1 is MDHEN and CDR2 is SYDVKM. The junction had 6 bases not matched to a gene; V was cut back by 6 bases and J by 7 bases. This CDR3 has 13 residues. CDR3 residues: CASRPTGEQPQHF. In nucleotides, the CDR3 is TGTGCCAGCAGGCCCACAGGGGAACAGCCCCAGCATTTT.

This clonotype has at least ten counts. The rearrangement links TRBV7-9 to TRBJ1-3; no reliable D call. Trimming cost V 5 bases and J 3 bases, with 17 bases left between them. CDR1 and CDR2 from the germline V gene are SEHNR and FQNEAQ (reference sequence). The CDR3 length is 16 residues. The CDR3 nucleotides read TGTGCCAGCAGCCTTTCGTGGGCGGGAAGTGGAAACACCATATATTTT. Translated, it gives CASSLSWAGSGNTIYF.

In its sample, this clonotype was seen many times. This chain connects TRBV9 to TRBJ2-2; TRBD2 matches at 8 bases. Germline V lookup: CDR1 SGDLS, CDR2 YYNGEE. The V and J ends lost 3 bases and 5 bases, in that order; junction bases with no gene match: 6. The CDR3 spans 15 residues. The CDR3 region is CASSALAGLTGELFF. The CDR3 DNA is TGTGCCAGCAGCGCTCTAGCGGGTTTGACCGGGGAGCTGTTTTTT.

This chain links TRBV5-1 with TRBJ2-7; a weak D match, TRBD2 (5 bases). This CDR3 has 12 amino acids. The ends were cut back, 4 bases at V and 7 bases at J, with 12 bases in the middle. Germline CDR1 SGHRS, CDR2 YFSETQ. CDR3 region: CASSVNRGEQYF. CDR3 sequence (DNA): TGCGCCAGCAGCGTTAACAGAGGGGAGCAGTACTTC.

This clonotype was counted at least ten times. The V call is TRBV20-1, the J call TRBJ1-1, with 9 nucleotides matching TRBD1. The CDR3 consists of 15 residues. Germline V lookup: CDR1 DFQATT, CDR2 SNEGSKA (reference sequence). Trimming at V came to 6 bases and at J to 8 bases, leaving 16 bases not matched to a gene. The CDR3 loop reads CSAIARDRAWEEAFF. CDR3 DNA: TGCAGTGCCATAGCCCGGGACAGGGCCTGGGAGGAAGCTTTCTTT.

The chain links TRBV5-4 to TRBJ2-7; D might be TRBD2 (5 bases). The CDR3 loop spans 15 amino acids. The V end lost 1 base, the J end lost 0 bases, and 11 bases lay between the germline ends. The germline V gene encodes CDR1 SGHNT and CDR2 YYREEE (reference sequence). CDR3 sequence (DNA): TGTGCCAGCAGCTTGCTCGGGGAGACCTCCTACGAGCAGTACTTC. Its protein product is CASSLLGETSYEQYF. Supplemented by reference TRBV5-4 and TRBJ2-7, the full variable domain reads ETGVTQSPTHLIKTRGQQVTLRCSSQSGHNTVSWYQQALGQGPQFIFQYYREEENGRGNFPPRFSGLQFPNYSSELNVNALELDDSALYLCASSLLGETSYEQYFGPGTRLTVT.

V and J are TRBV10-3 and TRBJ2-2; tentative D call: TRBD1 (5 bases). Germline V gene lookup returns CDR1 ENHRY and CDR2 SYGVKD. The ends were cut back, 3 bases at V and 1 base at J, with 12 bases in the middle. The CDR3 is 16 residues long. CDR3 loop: CAISDLRQLNTGELFF. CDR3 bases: TGTGCCATCAGTGATCTCCGACAGCTGAACACCGGGGAGCTGTTTTTT.

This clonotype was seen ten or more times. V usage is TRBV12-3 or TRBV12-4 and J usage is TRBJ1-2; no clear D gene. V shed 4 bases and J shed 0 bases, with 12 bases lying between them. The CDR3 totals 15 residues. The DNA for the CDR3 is TGTGCCAGCAGTTCCTTCGCCGGGACTAACTATGGCTACACCTTC. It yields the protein CASSSFAGTNYGYTF.

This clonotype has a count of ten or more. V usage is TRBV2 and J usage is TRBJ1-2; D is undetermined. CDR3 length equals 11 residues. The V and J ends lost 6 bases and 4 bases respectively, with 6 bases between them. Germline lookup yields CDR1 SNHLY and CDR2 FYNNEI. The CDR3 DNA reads TGTGCCAGCAGGCAGGCCTATGGCTACACCTTC. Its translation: CASRQAYGYTF.